The next 29 T cell receptor beta chains were all read from a single sample in a study of T cells after posttransplantation cyclophosphamide. Profiled with immunoSEQ multiplex PCR; TCRdb holds only in-frame clones, not every one. The sample records several thousand clones, nearly 97% being singletons. Sequenced sample: naive CD8+ T cells sorted from PBMCs. The origin of the receptors is a woman in her fifties or sixties in good health and a related stem cell transplant donor.

This CDR3 reads CASSQDPGSGRGFYNEQFF. For the CDR3, the DNA is TGCGCCAGCAGCCAAGATCCTGGTAGCGGGAGAGGGTTCTACAATGAGCAGTTCTTC. V usage is TRBV4-3 and J usage is TRBJ2-1; 9 nucleotides line up with TRBD2. With V trimmed by 0 bases and J by 3 bases, 12 bases remained unmatched. The CDR3 is made up of 19 amino acids. CDR1 is LGHNA and CDR2 is YSLEER in the germline V gene.

This rearrangement joins TRBV21-1 to TRBJ2-7; TRBD1 was called by the table and not checked on the DNA. TRBV21-1 is shown as a pseudogene. This CDR3 spans 15 amino acids. The chain's CDR3 is CASSPLTESSYEQYF. The CDR3 nucleotides read TGTGCCAGCAGCCCCCTTACAGAATCATCCTACGAGCAGTACTTC.

This chain joins TRBV4-1 and TRBJ2-7, with TRBD2 identical over 10 bases. There are 16 residues in the CDR3. The V and J ends lost 0 bases and 2 bases, in that order; junction bases with no gene match: 4. CDR1 and CDR2 from the germline V gene are MGHRA and YSYEKL. The CDR3 reads CASSQELAGATYEQYF. CDR3 DNA sequence: TGCGCCAGCAGCCAAGAGCTAGCGGGGGCAACCTACGAGCAGTACTTC.

This chain links TRBV5-6 with TRBJ1-1, with no clear D. V lost 4 bases to trimming and J lost 4 bases, with 11 bases between them. Germline lookup yields CDR1 SGHDT and CDR2 YYEEEE. The length of the CDR3 is 13 residues. CDR3 sequence (DNA): TGTGCCAGCAGCCCGTCTACGGGCACTGAAGCTTTCTTT. Its translation: CASSPSTGTEAFF.

The chain has TRBV19 and TRBJ1-2; D call uncertain. The germline V gene encodes CDR1 LNHDA and CDR2 SQIVND (reference sequence). Trimming stripped 1 base from V and 3 bases from J, with 15 bases between. The CDR3 is 16 residues long. The CDR3 nucleotides are TGTGCCAGTAGTATAGGTTCGTGGACTGATCACTATGGCTACACCTTC. Translated: CASSIGSWTDHYGYTF.

The CDR3 here is CASSQAPIGPGGPSLEGYTF. The CDR3 DNA sequence: TGCGCCAGCAGCCAAGCCCCCATCGGGCCAGGGGGACCATCGCTGGAGGGCTACACCTTC. V and J are TRBV4-1 and TRBJ1-2, with 7 bases fitting TRBD1. After removal of 1 base from V and 8 bases from J, the junction contained 25 bases not matched to a gene. The CDR3 totals 20 residues. CDR1 and CDR2 (germline): MGHRA, YSYEKL.

The chain is built from TRBV5-6 and TRBJ2-1; 8 positions agree with TRBD2. The trim removed 7 bases at V and 2 bases at J, leaving 5 bases unmatched. The CDR3 sequence is 14 residues long. From germline, CDR1 is SGHDT and CDR2 YYEEEE. CDR3 loop: CASGVAGTYNEQFF. The CDR3 DNA reads TGTGCCAGCGGAGTAGCGGGAACCTACAATGAGCAGTTCTTC.

The table lists this clone with a count of one. V is TRBV5-1 and J is TRBJ2-7; 10 bases fit TRBD2. The CDR3 has 15 amino acids. J lost 3 bases, V lost 2 bases, and 5 bases had no gene match. In germline, CDR1 is SGHRS, CDR2 YFSETQ. CDR3 bases: TGCGCCAGCAGCTTCCCCCCTAGCGGGAGCTACGAGCAGTACTTC. As protein: CASSFPPSGSYEQYF.

V and J are TRBV7-6 and TRBJ2-7; D call uncertain. The CDR3 is 12 residues long. Trimming cost V 0 bases and J 5 bases, with 5 bases left between them. Germline V gene lookup returns CDR1 SGHVS and CDR2 FNYEAQ. CDR3 loop: CASSLAQDEQYF. The DNA of the CDR3 is TGTGCCAGCAGCTTAGCTCAGGACGAGCAGTACTTC.

On this clone: Other DNA sequences in the same sample also yield this CDR3. The chain employs TRBV7-6 and TRBJ1-2, with 8 bases aligning to TRBD1. The CDR3 length is 15 residues. The J segment lost 6 bases and the V segment lost 3 bases, leaving 9 bases of the junction unmatched. CDR1 is SGHVS and CDR2 is FNYEAQ in the germline V gene. Here the CDR3 reads CASSLTGDVVHGYTF. The DNA for the CDR3 is TGTGCCAGCAGCTTGACAGGGGATGTGGTACATGGCTACACCTTC.

This clone was found once. The chain couples TRBV28 to TRBJ2-2, with a weak D call TRBD2 (5 bases). V was cut by 1 base and J by 2 bases, with 17 bases left in between. The CDR3 totals 18 residues. The germline gives CDR1 MDHEN, CDR2 SYDVKM. The CDR3 DNA sequence: TGTGCCAGCAGTTTATTGGACTTCTCAACGACAAACACCGGGGAGCTGTTTTTT. This gives the protein CASSLLDFSTTNTGELFF.

The chain employs TRBV2 and TRBJ2-1; TRBD1 matches 7 bases. CDR1 SNHLY and CDR2 FYNNEI come from the germline V gene. The CDR3 contains 13 residues. Trimming took 4 bases from V and 7 from J; bases not matched to a gene: 4. This chain's CDR3 is CASSGSRGNEQFF. CDR3 DNA: TGTGCCAGCAGTGGGAGCAGGGGGAATGAGCAGTTCTTC.

The chain recombines TRBV27 with TRBJ1-5; TRBD1 matches at 8 bases. Germline V gene sequence: CDR1 MNHEY, CDR2 SMNVEV (reference sequence). The ends lost 7 bases at V and 3 bases at J; junction bases unmatched: 8. The CDR3 spans 15 residues. Here the CDR3 reads CASTATGGVNQPQHF. In nucleotides, the CDR3 is TGTGCCAGCACCGCTACAGGGGGAGTCAATCAGCCCCAGCATTTT.

With regard to this clone: One junction end disagrees with the germline gene, perhaps due to a read error. Additional DNA sequences in this sample encode the identical CDR3. V usage is TRBV9 and J usage is TRBJ1-1; D ambiguous. Germline V CDR1 and CDR2: SGDLS, YYNGEE. This CDR3 region has 13 residues. CDR3: CASSVFERTEAFF. The CDR3 nucleotides read TGTGCCAGCAGCGTTTTTGAGAGAACTGAAGCTTTTTTT.

The V call is TRBV4-3, the J call TRBJ2-1; maybe TRBD2 (6 bases). V was shortened by 1 base and J by 5 bases, with 15 bases between the two germline ends. This CDR3 is built from 16 residues. Germline lookup yields CDR1 LGHNA and CDR2 YSLEER. The CDR3 coding sequence is TGCGCCAGCAGCCAAGCCCGCGGGGCTCCTGACAATGAGCAGTTCTTC. Its protein is CASSQARGAPDNEQFF.

This chain connects TRBV4-3 to TRBJ1-2; D possibly corresponds to TRBD1 (6 bases). Looked up from germline, CDR1 is LGHNA and CDR2 is YSLEER. The CDR3 is 14 residues long. V was trimmed by 3 bases and J by 5 bases, leaving 13 bases between them. DNA of the CDR3: TGCGCCAGCAGCCAGGTACAGGGAACGTATGGCTACACCTTC. Protein sequence: CASSQVQGTYGYTF.

The chain combines TRBV7-3 with TRBJ2-1; 11 bases align to TRBD2. This CDR3 spans 19 amino acids. In germline, CDR1 is SGHTA, CDR2 FQGTGA. The ends lost 5 bases at V and 2 bases at J; junction bases unmatched: 14. Here the CDR3 DNA reads TGTGCCAGCAGCCTCCTCCCCACCGGGACTAGCGGTCCCTACAATGAGCAGTTCTTC. Its protein product is CASSLLPTGTSGPYNEQFF.

V and J are TRBV7-8 and TRBJ2-3; 8 bases line up with TRBD2. This CDR3 region has 18 residues. Germline CDR1 SGHVS, CDR2 FQNEAQ. The trim removed 2 bases at V and 6 bases at J, leaving 16 bases unmatched. The CDR3 here is CASSLPFWGAGVGDTQYF. The CDR3, as DNA: TGTGCCAGCAGCTTACCTTTTTGGGGAGCGGGAGTGGGTGATACGCAGTATTTT.

This clone has only one observation. V is TRBV4-3 and J is TRBJ2-7, with D possibly TRBD2 on 6 matching bases. Trimming cost V 4 bases and J 1 base, with 14 bases left between them. The V gene's germline CDR1 is LGHNA and CDR2 YSLEER. This CDR3 is 15 amino acids long. The CDR3 protein is CASSPGVGSSYEQYF. The CDR3 DNA reads TGCGCCAGCAGCCCGGGAGTAGGGTCTTCCTACGAGCAGTACTTC.

The J gene is TRBJ1-5, the V gene TRBV27; D is undetermined. This CDR3 is built from 14 residues. The germline V and J ends were trimmed by 3 bases and 2 bases, with 8 bases remaining between them. Germline-derived CDR1 and CDR2 are MNHEY and SMNVEV (reference sequence). CDR3 in amino acids: CASSFSTGNQPQHF. The CDR3 nucleotides read TGTGCCAGCAGTTTTTCTACAGGCAATCAGCCCCAGCATTTT.

The rearrangement links TRBV9 to TRBJ2-1, with 7 positions matching TRBD1. Germline V gives CDR1 SGDLS, CDR2 YYNGEE. V gave up 4 bases and J gave up 4 bases; unmatched junction bases: 14. This CDR3 is built from 17 residues. The CDR3 nucleotides are TGTGCCAGCAGCTCTCCCCGGGCAGGGGGACCGTACAATGAGCAGTTCTTC. Protein sequence: CASSSPRAGGPYNEQFF.

The chain employs TRBV11-3 and TRBJ2-1; 9 bases match TRBD1. The CDR3 is made up of 14 amino acids. V was clipped by 5 bases and J by 9 bases; unmatched bases: 8. Per germline, CDR1 SGHNT and CDR2 YENEEA. This CDR3 reads CASSQDRGMGEQFF. CDR3 bases: TGTGCCAGCAGCCAAGACAGGGGGATGGGTGAGCAGTTCTTC.

The gene calls are TRBV5-1 and TRBJ2-2; D call uncertain. The V gene lost 6 bases and the J gene lost 4 bases, with 19 bases spanning the gap. The CDR3 runs to 16 residues. Germline loops: CDR1 SGHRS, CDR2 YFSETQ. The CDR3 DNA is TGCGCCAGCACCGTTGGTGGCCCAACACGCACCGGGGAGCTGTTTTTT. Its translation: CASTVGGPTRTGELFF.

The gene calls are TRBV10-3 and TRBJ2-7; 11 nucleotides align to TRBD2. The CDR3 is 15 residues long. Germline V gives CDR1 ENHRY, CDR2 SYGVKD. Losses at the gene ends were 7 bases for V and 4 bases for J; bases not matched to a gene: 9. Written as DNA, the CDR3 is TGTGCCATCACCGAACCCACTAGCGGGAGTTACGAGCAGTACTTC. Translated, it gives CAITEPTSGSYEQYF.

V usage is TRBV7-3 and J usage is TRBJ2-3; TRBD1 might be the D (5 bases). Germline V lookup: CDR1 SGHTA, CDR2 FQGTGA. The V and J ends lost 1 base and 1 base respectively, with 12 bases between them. This CDR3 contains 16 residues. CDR3 protein: CASSLSWGLGTDTQYF. CDR3 coding DNA: TGTGCCAGCAGCTTAAGTTGGGGCCTCGGCACAGATACGCAGTATTTT.

This chain uses TRBV9 with TRBJ2-5; maybe TRBD1 (6 bases). The J call may be in error: the DNA end matches TRBJ2-7 better. The CDR3 covers 14 residues. Per germline, CDR1 SGDLS and CDR2 YYNGEE. The CDR3 sequence: CASGPTGHPYEQYF. CDR3 in DNA: TGTGCCAGCGGACCCACAGGGCATCCCTACGAGCAGTACTTC.

J is TRBJ1-4 and V is TRBV27, with unresolved D. V lost 6 bases, J lost 3 bases, and 14 bases lay in between. The CDR3 sequence is 15 residues long. Germline V gene lookup returns CDR1 MNHEY and CDR2 SMNVEV (reference sequence). CDR3 region: CASSRREQPNEKLFF. The CDR3 nucleotides read TGTGCCAGCAGCCGGAGGGAACAGCCTAATGAAAAACTGTTTTTT. The full variable domain, in which reference TRBV27 and TRBJ1-4 provide the parts outside the CDR3, is EAQVTQNPRYLITVTGKKLTVTCSQNMNHEYMSWYRQDPGLGLRQIYYSMNVEVTDKGDVPEGYKVSRKEKRNFPLILESPSPNQTSLYFCASSRREQPNEKLFFGSGTQLSVL.

This CDR3 is CASRVGQGANYGYTF. CDR3 DNA sequence: TGTGCCAGTAGGGTCGGACAGGGGGCGAACTATGGCTACACCTTC. The chain has TRBV19 and TRBJ1-2; 11 bases map to TRBD1. The J segment lost 2 bases and the V segment lost 6 bases, leaving 5 bases of the junction unmatched. The germline V gene encodes CDR1 LNHDA and CDR2 SQIVND (reference sequence). This CDR3 comprises 15 residues.

This chain joins TRBV5-4 and TRBJ2-3; TRBD1 matches 10 bases. CDR1 is SGHNT, CDR2 YYREEE, per germline (reference sequence). CDR3 length: 16 residues. The V segment lost 4 bases and the J segment 5 bases; nucleotides outside the gene matches: 10. CDR3 amino acids: CASSGPDRGYRDTQYF. The CDR3, as DNA: TGTGCCAGCAGCGGGCCGGACAGGGGGTATAGAGATACGCAGTATTTT.